Sequencing of this TCR beta chain was carried out in a study of blood T cells in healthy people across ages. Whole-study results and caveats: CMV infection status of these donors was not known.

Then a second PCR, running roughly 7 to 11 cycles, was carried out with a sample-barcoded 5' primer and a J-beta primer mix. TCRdb re-called the 5' RACE reads with MiXCR, one entry per CDR3 protein. The table lists 1.2 million to 1.5 million distinct CDR3 sequences, roughly 40% of them singletons, with roughly 8.2% in the top ten. Details on this clonotype: Antigen unknown.

The CDR3 loop spans 17 amino acids. Trimming removed 6 bases from V and 5 bases from J, with 24 bases in between. Total RNA was extracted at no less than 6 micrograms per sample. This clonotype originated in a woman aged 18-30 years in good health. Sample: blood. This chain joins TRBV12-3 or TRBV12-4 and TRBJ2-3, with D perhaps TRBD2 (5 bases). CDR3 protein: CASSQFVSVRRRDTQYF. The CDR3 DNA sequence: TGTGCCAGCAGCCAATTTGTCTCGGTAAGGAGGAGAGATACGCAGTATTTT.